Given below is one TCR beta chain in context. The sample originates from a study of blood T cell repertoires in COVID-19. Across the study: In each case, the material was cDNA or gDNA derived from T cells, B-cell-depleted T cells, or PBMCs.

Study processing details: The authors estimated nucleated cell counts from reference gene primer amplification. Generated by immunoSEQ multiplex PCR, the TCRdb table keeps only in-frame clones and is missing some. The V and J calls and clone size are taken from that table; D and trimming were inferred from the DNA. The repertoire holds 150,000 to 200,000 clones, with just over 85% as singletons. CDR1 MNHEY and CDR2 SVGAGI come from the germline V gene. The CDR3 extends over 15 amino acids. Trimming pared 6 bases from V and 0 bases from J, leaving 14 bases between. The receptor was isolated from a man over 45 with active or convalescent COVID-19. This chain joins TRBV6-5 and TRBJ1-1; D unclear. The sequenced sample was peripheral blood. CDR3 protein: CASRVEEGVNTEAFF. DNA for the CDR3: TGTGCCAGCAGGGTGGAGGAGGGCGTGAACACTGAAGCTTTCTTT.